These 3 T cell receptor beta chains share one sample of origin, sequenced in a study of blood T cells in healthy people across ages (dated by TCRdb to between 2015 and 2016). The library was obtained by 5' RACE. For sequencing, an Illumina HiSeq 2500 was employed. A second PCR of roughly 6 to 11 cycles was run with a J-beta primer mix and a sample-barcoded 5' primer. Using fastp trimming at Q25 and MiXCR clonotype assembly, TCRdb reanalyzed the public sequencing data and kept in-frame beta chains. Every distinct CDR3 protein forms one entry, paired with its most common genes and DNA. This sample gives roughly 700,000 distinct CDR3 sequences in total; around 45% of them show up just once. In total, the top ten clones hold under 35% of the sample. The sample taken for sequencing was blood. These receptors originate from a woman aged 55-70 years in good health.

J is TRBJ1-5 and V is TRBV28; D gene unclear. There are 13 residues in the CDR3. Trimming removed 7 bases at V and 5 bases at J, with 12 bases between. CDR1 is MDHEN and CDR2 is SYDVKM in the germline V gene. The CDR3 sequence is CASMGSSYQPQHF. For the CDR3, the DNA is TGTGCCAGCATGGGCAGTTCCTATCAGCCCCAGCATTTT.

The rearrangement uses TRBV12-3 or TRBV12-4 and TRBJ1-5, with a tentative D call TRBD1 (5 bases). The CDR3 covers 13 residues. V lost 5 bases and J lost 6, with 11 bases in between. The CDR3 spells CASSMSGFQPQHF. Here the CDR3 DNA reads TGTGCCAGCAGTATGTCAGGGTTTCAGCCCCAGCATTTT.

The CDR3 DNA sequence: TGTGCCAGCAGTTTACGGGACGGAACTAATGAAAAACTGTTTTTT. Its protein is CASSLRDGTNEKLFF. The genes are TRBV12-3 or TRBV12-4 and TRBJ1-4, with D possibly matching TRBD1 (5 bases). The CDR3 is 15 residues long. V was pared by 2 bases and J by 1 base, with 8 bases between.